The 32 T cell receptor beta chains in this list originate from one sample, sequenced in a study of identical twins. TCRdb recomputed calls from the 5' RACE reads with MiXCR, one row per CDR3 protein. The table has 1.5 million to 2 million distinct CDR3 sequences, under 35% seen once. Input material: cord blood. Every receptor here comes from a newborn girl in good health.

The chain is built from TRBV20-1 and TRBJ2-3, with no clear D. CDR1 and CDR2 (germline): DFQATT, SNEGSKA (reference sequence). This CDR3 comprises 14 residues. V shed 1 base and J shed 1 base, with 9 bases lying between them. The CDR3 spells CSARGTFGTDTQYF. The CDR3 DNA reads TGCAGTGCTAGAGGGACCTTTGGCACAGATACGCAGTATTTT.

This clonotype was seen at least ten times. This rearrangement joins TRBV6-2 or TRBV6-3 to TRBJ2-1; 8 bases line up with TRBD1. Trimming removed 5 bases from V and 4 bases from J; junction bases left unmatched: 13. CDR1 and CDR2 (germline): MNHEY, SVGEGT. CDR3 size: 17 residues. CDR3 nucleotides: TGTGCCAGCAGTCCCCGTACAGGGGGGACCCTTTACAATGAGCAGTTCTTC. It translates to CASSPRTGGTLYNEQFF.

This clonotype was observed a few times. The CDR3 DNA reads as TGTAGGGGAACCGGGACAGGGCAATACGAGCAGTACTTC. Its protein product is CRGTGTGQYEQYF. The rearrangement joins TRBV7-9 to TRBJ2-7; TRBD1 matches 9 bases. This CDR3 spans 13 amino acids. The germline V gene encodes CDR1 SEHNR and CDR2 FQNEAQ (reference sequence).

This clonotype was observed a few times. This sequence joins TRBV9 and TRBJ1-2; D is possibly TRBD1 (6 bases). Germline-derived CDR1 and CDR2 are SGDLS and YYNGEE. The V gene lost 0 bases and the J gene lost 0 bases, with 12 bases spanning the gap. This CDR3 spans 16 amino acids. The DNA for the CDR3 is TGTGCCAGCAGCGTAGCTAGTCGGACAGCTAACTATGGCTACACCTTC. Translated, it gives CASSVASRTANYGYTF.

The chain recombines TRBV18 with TRBJ1-5, with 7 positions matching TRBD1. The CDR3 has 15 residues. Per germline, CDR1 KGHSH and CDR2 LQKENI. Trimming at V came to 4 bases and at J to 4 bases, leaving 7 bases not matched to a gene. Written as DNA, the CDR3 is TGTGCCAGCTCACAACAGGGGACTCAAAATCAGCCCCAGCATTTT. As protein: CASSQQGTQNQPQHF.

This clonotype has only a few counts. V is TRBV24-1 and J is TRBJ1-4; D call uncertain. V gave up 5 bases and J gave up 8 bases, with 17 bases separating them. This CDR3 has 15 amino acids. The germline V gene has CDR1 KGHDR and CDR2 SFDVKD. Here the CDR3 reads CATSATDGLVEKLFF. The CDR3, as DNA: TGTGCCACCAGTGCCACGGACGGCCTGGTGGAAAAACTGTTTTTT.

This clonotype was counted between two and nine times. The chain is built from TRBV20-1 and TRBJ2-5; TRBD2 aligns across 7 bases. Germline V gene data show CDR1 as DFQATT and CDR2 as SNEGSKA (reference sequence). The J segment lost 5 bases and the V segment lost 3 bases, leaving 9 bases of the junction unmatched. The CDR3 is 14 residues long. CDR3 in DNA: TGCAGTGCTAGGACCGGACTAGTGGGCGAGACCCAGTACTTC. Translated: CSARTGLVGETQYF.

Of note for this clonotype: This may be a read error, as it is one base from a much larger clone. CDR3 loop: CASSYSLGSVYGYTF. For the CDR3, the DNA is TGTGCCAGCAGTTACTCCTTGGGGAGTGTCTATGGCTACACCTTC. The V and J genes are TRBV6-6 and TRBJ1-2, with unresolved D. With 0 bases removed from V and 4 bases from J, the gap between germline ends came to 12 bases. Per germline, CDR1 MNHNY and CDR2 SVGAGI (reference sequence). This CDR3 comprises 15 residues.

The chain joins TRBV29-1 to TRBJ2-7; D gene uncertain. Germline V gene lookup returns CDR1 SQVTM and CDR2 ANQGSEA. The CDR3 has 11 amino acids. V was cut by 8 bases and J by 4 bases, with 12 bases left in between. CDR3 residues: CSLWTGYEQYF. CDR3 bases: TGCAGCCTCTGGACGGGTTACGAGCAGTACTTC.

This chain links TRBV24-1 with TRBJ2-4; TRBD1 is a possible D gene (5 bases). The CDR3 has 15 amino acids. Germline CDR1 KGHDR, CDR2 SFDVKD. The V gene lost 3 bases and the J gene lost 7 bases, with 15 bases spanning the gap. DNA for the CDR3: TGTGCCACCAGTGATCCTCGACAGCCCCAGAACATTCAGTACTTC. Residues: CATSDPRQPQNIQYF.

To note about this clonotype: Relative to the germline gene, one junction end is altered; a read error may explain this. V is TRBV5-1 and J is TRBJ2-3, with 8 bases lining up with TRBD2. CDR1 is SGHRS, CDR2 YFSETQ, per germline. The CDR3 consists of 18 residues. CDR3 DNA: TGCGTCAGCAGCTCCCCTCCTACACAGGGACTAGTTACAGATACGCAGTATTTT. This sequence encodes CVSSSPPTQGLVTDTQYF. The entire variable domain, with the rest obtained from reference TRBV5-1 and TRBJ2-3, is as follows: KAGVTQTPRYLIKTRGQQVTLSCSPISGHRSVSWYQQTPGQGLQFLFEYFSETQRNKGNFPGRFSGRQFSNSRSEMNVSTLELGDSALYLCVSSSPPTQGLVTDTQYFGPGTRLTVL.

This clonotype was found a few times. The rearrangement links TRBV18 to TRBJ2-3, with TRBD1 matching over 7 bases. The junction had 9 bases not matched to a gene; V was cut back by 4 bases and J by 2 bases. Germline-derived CDR1 and CDR2 are KGHSH and LQKENI. The CDR3 length is 16 residues. CDR3: CASSRQGRRTTDTQYF. CDR3 DNA: TGTGCCAGCTCACGACAGGGTCGGAGGACCACAGATACGCAGTATTTT.

This chain links TRBV5-1 with TRBJ2-1; perhaps D is TRBD1 or TRBD2 (5 bases each). The DNA end is a closer match to TRBJ2-7, so the J assignment may be wrong. The germline V gene has CDR1 SGHRS and CDR2 YFSETQ. The length of the CDR3 is 14 residues. The CDR3 loop reads CASSLWQGDNEQYF. The CDR3 coding sequence is TGCGCCAGCAGCTTGTGGCAGGGAGACAATGAGCAGTACTTC.

The genes are TRBV6-1 and TRBJ1-5; D is undetermined. Trimming took 7 bases from V and 3 from J, leaving 7 bases between them. This CDR3 is built from 12 residues. The germline V gene has CDR1 MNHNS and CDR2 SASEGT. Here the CDR3 reads CASTSLNQPQHF. CDR3 sequence (DNA): TGTGCCAGCACCAGTCTCAATCAGCCCCAGCATTTT.

The V gene is TRBV5-1, the J gene TRBJ2-1; tentatively, D is TRBD2 (6 bases). This CDR3 contains 15 residues. Germline values: CDR1 SGHRS, CDR2 YFSETQ. V lost 7 bases and J lost 9, with 23 bases in between. CDR3: CASSPTSGAASEQFF. Here the CDR3 DNA reads TGCGCCAGCTCACCGACTAGTGGTGCCGCAAGTGAGCAGTTCTTC.

This clonotype has only a few counts. The V and J genes are TRBV15 and TRBJ1-4; no definite D call. CDR1 LNHNV and CDR2 YYDKDF come from the germline V gene (reference sequence). This CDR3 spans 13 amino acids. V shed 0 bases and J shed 7 bases, with 6 bases lying between them. CDR3 coding DNA: TGTGCCACCAGCAGAGATTGGGTTGAAAAACTGTTTTTT. Its translation is CATSRDWVEKLFF.

This clonotype was counted a single time. This may be a read error: a much more frequent sequence differs by one nucleotide. This chain connects TRBV12-3 or TRBV12-4 to TRBJ2-1; D remains unclear. The CDR3 loop spans 14 amino acids. The CDR3 coding sequence is TGTGCCAGCAGTTTATTAGACTGGCACAATGAGCGGTTCTTC. This encodes CASSLLDWHNERFF.

This chain connects TRBV10-3 to TRBJ2-2; weak D call: TRBD1 (5 bases). The CDR3 runs to 13 residues. CDR1 is ENHRY and CDR2 is SYGVKD in the germline V gene. V was clipped by 7 bases and J by 6 bases, with 12 bases between them. CDR3 in DNA: TGTGCCATCAAAGGGGATGGTTCCGGGGAGCTGTTTTTT. Translated: CAIKGDGSGELFF.

The chain joins TRBV11-2 to TRBJ2-3; perhaps TRBD2 as D (7 bases). Germline-derived CDR1 and CDR2 are SGHAT and FQNNGV. Trimming removed 7 bases from V and 8 bases from J, with 13 bases in between. This CDR3 comprises 12 residues. The CDR3 region has the DNA TGTGCCAGCACCTCGAGGGGGGGTACGCAGTATTTT. It codes for CASTSRGGTQYF.

V gene TRBV9 combines with J gene TRBJ2-1; D assignment may be TRBD1 or TRBD2 (6 bases each). The length of the CDR3 is 13 residues. Germline loops: CDR1 SGDLS, CDR2 YYNGEE. V lost 5 bases, J lost 10 bases, and 16 bases lay in between. The CDR3, as DNA: TGTGCCAGCAGACAGGTGGGGGGCGGCGAGCAGTTCTTC. Residues: CASRQVGGGEQFF.

Turning to this clonotype: Given the absence of the conserved phenylalanine or tryptophan at the CDR3 end, a read error is likely. This chain joins TRBV12-3 or TRBV12-4 and TRBJ1-2, with D unresolved. The CDR3 is 13 amino acids. Trimming left V 1 base short and J 4 bases short, with 7 bases between. The CDR3 loop is CASSLGRVYGYTY. In DNA, the CDR3 is TGTGCCAGCAGTTTAGGACGGGTCTATGGCTACACCTAC.

The DNA for the CDR3 is TGCAGTGCTAGACGGTTTGCACCAGGCTATGGCTACACCTTC. Its translation is CSARRFAPGYGYTF. The genes are TRBV20-1 and TRBJ1-2; the D is unclear. Per germline, CDR1 DFQATT and CDR2 SNEGSKA (reference sequence). The V and J ends lost 2 bases and 4 bases respectively, with 14 bases between them. This CDR3 region has 14 residues.

This clonotype was picked up a small number of times. The chain employs TRBV28 and TRBJ2-7; possibly TRBD2 for D (5 bases). Germline V gene lookup returns CDR1 MDHEN and CDR2 SYDVKM. CDR3 length equals 14 residues. V was trimmed by 4 bases and J by 3 bases, leaving 13 bases between them. CDR3 sequence (DNA): TGTGCCAGCAGTTCGCCGGGAAAGATCTACGAGCAGTACTTC. As protein: CASSSPGKIYEQYF.

This clonotype occurred a few times. V and J are TRBV28 and TRBJ1-6; unclear D gene. V shed 8 bases and J shed 8 bases, with 13 bases lying between them. Germline assignment: CDR1 MDHEN and CDR2 SYDVKM. The CDR3 is made up of 13 amino acids. The CDR3 bases are TGTGCCAGCCCCAATTTGGGTGATTCACCCCTCCACTTT. Translated: CASPNLGDSPLHF.

The chain carries TRBV10-3 and TRBJ2-5; 9 positions agree with TRBD2. Trimming took 0 bases from V and 11 from J; bases not matched to a gene: 13. The CDR3 runs to 16 residues. CDR1 and CDR2 from the germline V gene are ENHRY and SYGVKD. CDR3 in amino acids: CAISESIIAGADEQYF. The CDR3 nucleotides read TGTGCCATCAGTGAGTCGATAATAGCGGGAGCGGATGAGCAGTACTTC.

This clonotype appeared a few times. The chain employs TRBV2 and TRBJ1-6; 10 bases are shared with TRBD1. The germline V gene encodes CDR1 SNHLY and CDR2 FYNNEI. This CDR3 contains 13 residues. Trimming removed 8 bases from V and 9 bases from J; junction bases left unmatched: 4. As DNA, the CDR3 is TGTGCCAGCCACGGGACAGGGGCTTCACCCCTCCACTTT. Its translation: CASHGTGASPLHF.

This clonotype has only a few counts. The chain joins TRBV4-2 to TRBJ2-3, with D uncertain. V dropped 4 bases and J dropped 1 base, with 15 bases sitting between them. The CDR3 spans 16 residues. Germline V gene data show CDR1 as LGHNA and CDR2 as YNFKEQ. CDR3 in amino acids: CASSPAHLRGTDTQYF. The CDR3 nucleotides are TGTGCCAGCAGCCCCGCGCATCTGCGAGGCACAGATACGCAGTATTTT.

This rearrangement joins TRBV14 to TRBJ2-1; unclear D gene. Germline V gene data show CDR1 as SGHDN and CDR2 as FVKESK. This CDR3 comprises 14 residues. Trimming took off 4 bases at V and 7 bases at J, with 14 bases between the two ends. The CDR3 loop is CASSPRTTTNEQFF. CDR3 DNA: TGTGCCAGCAGCCCTCGGACCACGACGAATGAGCAGTTCTTC.

The rearrangement uses TRBV4-2 and TRBJ2-7; 7 nucleotides match TRBD2. V gave up 4 bases and J gave up 10 bases; unmatched junction bases: 10. CDR1 and CDR2 (germline): LGHNA, YNFKEQ. The CDR3 covers 13 residues. For the CDR3, the DNA is TGTGCCAGCAGCCCGGCTAGCGGACCTCAACAGTACTTC. It is translated as CASSPASGPQQYF.

This clonotype was seen more than once but under ten times. This rearrangement joins TRBV7-6 to TRBJ2-3; 10 nucleotides match TRBD2. This CDR3 is built from 17 residues. Trimming removed 1 base from V and 0 bases from J; junction bases left unmatched: 4. CDR1 and CDR2 (germline): SGHVS, FNYEAQ. CDR3 loop: CASSLGALAGSTDTQYF. CDR3 sequence (DNA): TGTGCCAGCAGCTTAGGGGCACTAGCGGGGAGCACAGATACGCAGTATTTT.

V usage is TRBV20-1 and J usage is TRBJ1-5, with TRBD1 as a possible D gene (5 bases). Germline CDR1 and CDR2: DFQATT and SNEGSKA (reference sequence). This CDR3 region has 15 residues. The V and J ends lost 0 bases and 5 bases respectively, with 14 bases between them. In nucleotides, the CDR3 is TGCAGTGCTAGAGACCGGGCAGGGTGGGATCAGCCCCAGCATTTT. Protein sequence: CSARDRAGWDQPQHF.

There are many counts of this clonotype. The J gene is TRBJ2-1, the V gene TRBV25-1, with 13 bases identical to TRBD2. Germline values: CDR1 MGHDK, CDR2 SYGVNS. The CDR3 contains 14 residues. Trimming at V came to 8 bases and at J to 7 bases, leaving 5 bases not matched to a gene. The CDR3 reads CASGRTSGSNEQFF. In nucleotides, the CDR3 is TGTGCCAGCGGCAGGACTAGCGGGAGTAATGAGCAGTTCTTC.